These T cell receptor beta chains were read from a single sample in a study of OX40 agonist ivuxolimab in advanced cancers. Produced via immunoSEQ multiplex PCR; TCRdb's table is partial and in-frame only. The data show 45,000 to 70,000 clones, around 84% seen once. The source material was CD4+ or CD8+ T cells sorted from blood, sampled in a trial of the OX40 agonist ivuxolimab. The receptors stem from an adult with an advanced solid tumor such as melanoma, head and neck, liver or kidney cancer. CDR3s include the opening cysteine and the closing phenylalanine or tryptophan. The order of the fields is J gene, V gene, clone size, D gene, CDR3 protein, CDR3 DNA. The D gene is left open where the match is weak. Only some rows state a clone size, as once, few, many or a class for expanded clones.

>TRBJ1-3|TRBV4-2|.|.
CASSQDPYGSGNTIYF
TGTGCCAGCAGCCAAGACCCCTACGGCTCTGGAAACACCATATATTTT
>TRBJ1-6|TRBV18|.|TRBD1
CATHRTGTGNSPLHF
TGTGCCACCCACCGAACCGGGACAGGGAATTCACCCCTCCACTTT
>TRBJ2-2|TRBV7-3|.|TRBD1
CASSLLGQGFTGELFF
TGTGCCAGCAGCTTACTTGGACAGGGGTTTACCGGGGAGCTGTTTTTT
>TRBJ2-7|TRBV10-3|.|TRBD1
CATEGQGWEQYF
TGTGCCACCGAAGGACAGGGGTGGGAGCAGTACTTC
>TRBJ2-5|TRBV11-3|.|.
CASSLDLGETQYF
TGTGCCAGCAGCTTAGATCTGGGGGAGACCCAGTACTTC
>TRBJ2-7|TRBV7-2|.|.
CASSLRSSSYEQYF
TGTGCCAGCAGCCTCCGGTCAAGCTCCTACGAGCAGTACTTC
>TRBJ1-2|TRBV5-8|few|.
CASSLRSGNPLYSYGYTF
TGTGCCAGCAGCTTGCGATCAGGAAACCCCCTATATAGCTATGGCTACACCTTC
>TRBJ2-1|TRBV7-6|.|.
CASSLGTGLSLNINNEQFF
TGTGCCAGCAGCTTAGGAACAGGGCTCTCCCTTAATATCAACAATGAGCAGTTCTTC
>TRBJ2-1|TRBV2|.|TRBD2
CASGLGEGEQFF
TGTGCCAGCGGACTAGGAGAGGGTGAGCAGTTCTTC
>TRBJ1-2|TRBV18|.|.
CASSPTGQNNYGYTF
TGTGCCAGCTCACCGACGGGCCAAAATAACTATGGCTACACCTTC
>TRBJ2-2|TRBV6-5|.|TRBD1
CASSPDRGWTGELFF
TGTGCCAGCAGTCCGGACAGGGGCTGGACCGGGGAGCTGTTTTTT
>TRBJ1-2|TRBV30|.|.
CAWGTGMTIYGYTF
TGTGCCTGGGGGACCGGCATGACCATCTATGGCTACACCTTC
>TRBJ2-7|TRBV10-3|.|.
CAISDRDNSYEQYF
TGTGCCATCAGTGATCGGGACAATTCCTACGAGCAGTACTTC
>TRBJ2-3|TRBV18|once|TRBD1
CASSRTGGYTDTQYF
TGTGCCAGCTCACGGACAGGGGGGTACACAGATACGCAGTATTTT
>TRBJ2-7|TRBV19|.|.
CASSTTGTTYEQYF
TGTGCCAGTAGTACAACCGGGACCACCTACGAGCAGTACTTC
>TRBJ1-4|TRBV7-8|.|.
CASSLIRGVPNEKLFF
TGTGCCAGCAGCTTAATCAGGGGTGTACCTAATGAAAAACTGTTTTTT
>TRBJ2-3|TRBV5-6|.|.
CASSPLYGGSTDTQYF
TGTGCCAGCAGCCCCTTGTATGGGGGGAGCACAGATACGCAGTATTTT
>TRBJ1-3|TRBV18|few|.
CASSTGLGNTIYF
TGTGCCAGCTCGACAGGCCTGGGAAACACCATATATTTT
>TRBJ1-5|TRBV7-6|few|TRBD1
CASSPGQGQSQPQHF
TGTGCCAGCAGCCCAGGACAGGGTCAGTCTCAGCCCCAGCATTTT
>TRBJ2-5|TRBV6-5|.|.
CASSPIAQETQYF
TGTGCCAGCAGCCCCATAGCGCAAGAGACCCAGTACTTC